The 14 T cell receptor beta chains below were found in one sample sequenced in a study of beta chain features in type 1 diabetes. The study's findings and limits: Significant though moderate, a shortening of TCRB CDR3s appeared in all four CD4+ subsets of Type 1 diabetes patients.

These receptors lack a known antigen. TCRB transcripts that were expressed got sequenced, as all of the isolated RNA had been reverse transcribed. The protocol was immunoSEQ multiplex PCR, while the TCRdb copy is restricted to in-frame clones and leaves out a portion. The sample consists of about 120,000 clones, roughly 17% of them appearing once. Sequenced input: central memory CD4+ T cells from blood. The source of these receptors is a man aged 25-40 years with type 1 diabetes.

This clone was picked up a small number of times. CDR3: CASTGGPRYQETQYF. CDR3 DNA sequence: TGTGCCAGCACGGGCGGGCCCCGGTACCAAGAGACCCAGTACTTC. The V gene is TRBV25-1, the J gene TRBJ2-5; a weak D match, TRBD2 (5 bases). This CDR3 is built from 15 residues. CDR1 and CDR2 from the germline V gene are MGHDK and SYGVNS. Trimming cost V 7 bases and J 0 bases, with 15 bases left between them.

This clone occurred a few times. V gene TRBV28 combines with J gene TRBJ2-3; the D gene is possibly TRBD2 (5 bases). V was cut by 6 bases and J by 8 bases, with 12 bases left in between. The CDR3 is 12 residues long. CDR1 is MDHEN, CDR2 SYDVKM, per germline. CDR3 loop: CASSPVGGTQYF. DNA for the CDR3: TGTGCCAGCAGCCCCGTAGGAGGTACGCAGTATTTT.

A note on this clone: A far larger clone is only one base removed, so a read error is likely. The V call is TRBV13, the J call TRBJ2-2; D not certain. V dropped 3 bases and J dropped 6 bases, with 5 bases sitting between them. Looked up from germline, CDR1 is PRHDT and CDR2 is FYEKMQ (reference sequence). The CDR3 has 12 residues. The CDR3 DNA sequence: TGTGCCAGCAGCTTCCCGGCCGGGGAGCTGTTTTTT. Its protein is CASSFPAGELFF.

This clone showed up just a few times. The chain recombines TRBV6-5 with TRBJ1-2; TRBD1 might be the D (6 bases). The ends were cut back, 7 bases at V and 5 bases at J, with 20 bases in the middle. Germline CDR1 reads MNHEY; CDR2 reads SVGAGI. This CDR3 is built from 15 residues. CDR3 nucleotides: TGTGCCAGCACCCCTGGGGGCAGGCAGGAATATGGCTACACCTTC. The encoded protein is CASTPGGRQEYGYTF.

This clone was picked up a small number of times. The chain combines TRBV28 with TRBJ2-3; D remains unclear. From germline, CDR1 is MDHEN and CDR2 SYDVKM. The CDR3 is 11 residues long. V lost 5 bases and J lost 4, with 4 bases in between. In DNA, the CDR3 is TGTGCCAGCAGTGATGCAGATACGCAGTATTTT. Translating it yields CASSDADTQYF.

A few counts support this clone. This chain connects TRBV5-1 to TRBJ2-1; TRBD1 agrees at 8 bases. CDR1 is SGHRS, CDR2 YFSETQ, per germline. The V gene end was trimmed by 4 bases and the J gene end by 9 bases; junction bases not matched to a gene: 9. The CDR3 has 14 amino acids. Here the CDR3 DNA reads TGCGCCAGCAGCCCCTGGACAGGGTCGGTTGAGCAGTTCTTC. Protein product: CASSPWTGSVEQFF.

The J gene is TRBJ2-7, the V gene TRBV13; D call uncertain. The V end lost 2 bases, the J end lost 2 bases, and 16 bases lay between the germline ends. The V gene's germline CDR1 is PRHDT and CDR2 FYEKMQ (reference sequence). The CDR3 runs 16 residues. For the CDR3, the DNA is TGTGCCAGCAGCTTAAGGTCTATAGGCCCACCCTACGAGCAGTACTTC. This translates into CASSLRSIGPPYEQYF.

This clone was seen many times. The chain couples TRBV7-2 to TRBJ2-3; 9 bases are a match to TRBD2. V dropped 3 bases and J dropped 4; count of bases not matched to a gene: 8. The CDR3 runs to 16 residues. The germline gives CDR1 SGHTA, CDR2 FQGNSA. CDR3: CASSFEGRGGADTQYF. As DNA, the CDR3 is TGTGCCAGCAGCTTCGAAGGGCGGGGGGGCGCAGATACGCAGTATTTT. Supplemented by reference TRBV7-2 and TRBJ2-3, the full variable domain reads GAGVSQSPSNKVTEKGKDVELRCDPISGHTALYWYRQSLGQGLEFLIYFQGNSAPDKSGLPSDRFSAERTGGSVSTLTIQRTQQEDSAVYLCASSFEGRGGADTQYFGPGTRLTVL.

In this sample, this clone turned up a few times. The chain uses TRBV29-1 and TRBJ2-2; a weak D match, TRBD1 (5 bases). The length of the CDR3 is 12 residues. Trimming stripped 6 bases from V and 1 base from J, with 6 bases between. In germline, CDR1 is SQVTM, CDR2 ANQGSEA. CDR3 region: CSVDRNTGELFF. CDR3 nucleotides: TGCAGCGTAGACAGGAACACCGGGGAGCTGTTTTTT.

In the case of this clone: A read error is likely here: a far larger clone is one base away. The chain employs TRBV10-3 and TRBJ2-7; D call uncertain. CDR3 length: 11 residues. Germline CDR1 is ENHRY and CDR2 is SYGVKD. V was shortened by 2 bases and J by 4 bases, with 3 bases between the two germline ends. The CDR3 loop is CAISEAYEQYF. The CDR3 DNA reads TGTGCCATCAGTGAGGCATACGAGCAGTACTTC.

This clone showed up just a few times. The rearrangement uses TRBV10-3 and TRBJ2-7, with D possibly TRBD1 on 5 matching bases. The CDR3 has 13 amino acids. The V gene's germline CDR1 is ENHRY and CDR2 SYGVKD. Trimming took off 0 bases at V and 6 bases at J, with 9 bases between the two ends. The CDR3 DNA reads as TGTGCCATCAGTGAGTCGGGCAGGGCCGAGCAGTACTTC. This gives the protein CAISESGRAEQYF.

The sample holds many counts of this clone. J is TRBJ2-5 and V is TRBV19; 8 bases are shared with TRBD1. The V segment lost 7 bases and the J segment 1 base; nucleotides outside the gene matches: 5. CDR1 and CDR2 from the germline V gene are LNHDA and SQIVND (reference sequence). The CDR3 spans 14 residues. In DNA, the CDR3 is TGTGCCAGTAACGGACAGGGATTCCAAGAGACCCAGTACTTC. Residues: CASNGQGFQETQYF.

The J gene is TRBJ2-2, the V gene TRBV7-3; tentative D call: TRBD2 (5 bases). V shed 5 bases and J shed 6 bases, with 13 bases lying between them. CDR1 and CDR2 (germline): SGHTA, FQGTGA. This CDR3 has 14 amino acids. The CDR3 sequence is CASSPPGGSGELFF. CDR3 in DNA: TGTGCCAGCAGCCCTCCGGGCGGGTCCGGGGAGCTGTTTTTT.

This clone was detected a few times. The chain has TRBV29-1 and TRBJ2-5; D is tentatively TRBD1 or TRBD2 (5 bases each). This CDR3 contains 15 residues. V was shortened by 7 bases and J by 2 bases, with 20 bases between the two germline ends. The germline V gene encodes CDR1 SQVTM and CDR2 ANQGSEA. CDR3 in DNA: TGCAGCGGGCGGTGGGGCATGGGACCGCAAGAGACCCAGTACTTC. Its protein product is CSGRWGMGPQETQYF.